One T cell receptor (beta chain) is described in this entry. The antigen is undetermined. J lost 3 bases, V lost 1 base, and 6 bases had no gene match. The V gene's germline CDR1 is SGDLS and CDR2 YYNGEE. The CDR3 consists of 16 residues. Treatment defined: 15 to 20 received Ad26.COV2.S at low or high dose, single or two shots; several received placebo; per-sample allocation not given. Collection of samples fell on day 63 after the first vaccine or placebo injection. The sample belongs to a study of Ad26.COV2.S vaccination and SARS-CoV-2 variants. Study overall: The vaccine Ad26.COV2.S was put into the muscle once, or twice with 56 days between. Study-wide results and caveats: Breadth measured for non-spike TCRs was similar across vaccine and placebo recipients. Recipients given vaccine exceeded placebo recipients in spike-specific TCR breadth. The TCR-based breadth and depth measures might underestimate overall T cell responses.

Libraries were prepared by immunoSEQ multiplex PCR; TCRdb keeps only in-frame clonotypes and omits some of them. The sample carries a few hundred thousand clones, about four fifths recorded once. The sample here was peripheral blood, taken in a trial of Ad26.COV2.S vaccine versus placebo. The chain has TRBV9 and TRBJ2-3; TRBD2 aligns across 9 bases. This clonotype was obtained from a person aged 18 to 59 who received the Ad26.COV2.S COVID-19 vaccine or a placebo. The CDR3 sequence is CASSVSSSGRTDTQYF. CDR3 sequence (DNA): TGTGCCAGCAGCGTAAGTTCCAGCGGGAGGACAGATACGCAGTATTTT. Filled out from reference TRBV9 and TRBJ2-3, the complete variable domain reads DSGVTQTPKHLITATGQRVTLRCSPRSGDLSVYWYQQSLDQGLQFLIQYYNGEERAKGNILERFSAQQFPDLHSELNLSSLELGDSALYFCASSVSSSGRTDTQYFGPGTRLTVL.